This T cell receptor beta chain appears in the sequencing data of a study of cytomegalovirus exposure and HLA in healthy donors. Study summary: Sequencing of about 200 million T cells in an earlier analysis found 95 million to 120 million unique TCR beta sequences. Study conclusions and caveats: HLA alleles were associated with roughly 15,000 TCR beta sequences in a later analysis at 0.05 false discovery rate.

PCR was performed using 60 Vbeta and 13 Jbeta primers. The repertoire was sequenced with immunoSEQ multiplex PCR; TCRdb's copy has only in-frame clones and lacks some. The sample includes 110,000 or so clones, roughly three quarters of them seen just once. The length of the CDR3 is 14 residues. Trimming took 0 bases from V and 4 from J, leaving 8 bases between them. Per germline, CDR1 SGHKS and CDR2 YYEKEE (reference sequence). Turning to this clone: Its specificity is unknown.

The sequenced sample was PBMCs. The rearrangement joins TRBV5-5 to TRBJ2-1; D is ambiguous. This TCR derives from a man over 45 in good health and CMV-seropositive. The CDR3 DNA follows: TGTGCCAGCAGCTTGGCCGACGGGTACAATGAGCAGTTCTTC. Its translation: CASSLADGYNEQFF.